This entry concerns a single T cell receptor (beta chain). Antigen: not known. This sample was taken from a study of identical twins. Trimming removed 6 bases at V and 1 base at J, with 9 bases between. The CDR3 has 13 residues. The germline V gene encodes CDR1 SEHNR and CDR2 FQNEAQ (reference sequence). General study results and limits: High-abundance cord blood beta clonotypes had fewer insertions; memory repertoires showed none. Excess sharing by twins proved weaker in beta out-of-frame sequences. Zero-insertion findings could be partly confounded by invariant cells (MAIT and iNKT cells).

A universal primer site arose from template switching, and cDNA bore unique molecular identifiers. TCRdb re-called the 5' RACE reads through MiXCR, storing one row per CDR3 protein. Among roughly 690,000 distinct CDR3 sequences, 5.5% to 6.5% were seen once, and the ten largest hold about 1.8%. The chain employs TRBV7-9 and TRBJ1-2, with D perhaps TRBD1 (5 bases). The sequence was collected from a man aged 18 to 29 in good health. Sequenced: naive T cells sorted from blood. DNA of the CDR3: TGTGCCAGCAGAGACAGCGTTAACTATGGCTACACCTTC. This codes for CASRDSVNYGYTF.